These 8 T cell receptor beta chains were all obtained from the same sample, sequenced in a study of blood T cell repertoires in COVID-19. Method: immunoSEQ multiplex PCR; TCRdb's copy keeps in-frame clones and lacks some. The sample carries about 240,000 clones, around 90% recorded once. The sequenced material came from PBMCs or T cells enriched from blood (not recorded which). The receptors come from a woman aged 25 to 39 with acute COVID-19.

This clone was seen only a few times. The chain carries TRBV6-1 and TRBJ1-2, with a weak D call TRBD1 (5 bases). Trimming took off 1 base at V and 4 bases at J, with 13 bases between the two ends. This CDR3 spans 15 amino acids. Germline V lookup: CDR1 MNHNS, CDR2 SASEGT. CDR3 protein: CASSEGGDPAYGYTF. The CDR3 DNA sequence: TGTGCCAGCAGTGAAGGGGGGGACCCCGCCTATGGCTACACCTTC.

This clone was detected only a few times. The V call is TRBV5-1, the J call TRBJ2-2, with 10 bases lining up with TRBD2. The germline gives CDR1 SGHRS, CDR2 YFSETQ. This CDR3 has 17 amino acids. V was clipped by 1 base and J by 2 bases; unmatched bases: 5. CDR3 sequence reads: CASSLSLAGPNTGELFF. The CDR3 bases are TGCGCCAGCAGCTTGTCACTAGCGGGACCAAACACCGGGGAGCTGTTTTTT.

This clone was picked up one time. This chain uses TRBV6-5 with TRBJ2-3; the match to TRBD2 covers 10 bases. Germline V gives CDR1 MNHEY, CDR2 SVGAGI. V lost 0 bases and J lost 4; bases outside the gene matches: 4. The CDR3 covers 16 residues. The CDR3 sequence is CASSYSERGGADTQYF. DNA for the CDR3: TGTGCCAGCAGTTACTCGGAGCGGGGGGGCGCAGATACGCAGTATTTT.

The V gene is TRBV4-1, the J gene TRBJ1-3; D is uncertain. Germline V lookup: CDR1 MGHRA, CDR2 YSYEKL. Trimming left V 6 bases short and J 0 bases short, with 15 bases between. The CDR3 is made up of 16 amino acids. CDR3: CASRRTGMDSGNTIYF. DNA for the CDR3: TGCGCCAGCAGAAGGACCGGGATGGACTCTGGAAACACCATATATTTT.

The rearrangement joins TRBV7-2 to TRBJ1-2; TRBD1 might be the D (5 bases). V lost 5 bases and J 3 bases, leaving 19 bases between the germline ends. CDR3 length: 16 amino acids. Germline V gene lookup returns CDR1 SGHTA and CDR2 FQGNSA. The CDR3 DNA follows: TGTGCCAGCAGCCCACGACAGCCGCCGGGTGACTATGGCTACACCTTC. It is translated as CASSPRQPPGDYGYTF.

The chain has TRBV12-5 and TRBJ1-3; D gene ambiguous. This CDR3 contains 14 residues. Germline V gives CDR1 LGHNT, CDR2 FRNRAP. Trimming took 7 bases from V and 2 from J, leaving 12 bases between them. The chain's CDR3 is CASDREAPGNTIYF. The CDR3 DNA sequence: TGTGCTAGTGACCGAGAGGCTCCTGGAAACACCATATATTTT.

This chain joins TRBV6-1 and TRBJ1-2; D gene unclear. The ends were cut back, 3 bases at V and 0 bases at J, with 11 bases in the middle. There are 15 residues in the CDR3. The germline CDR1 and CDR2 sequences are MNHNS and SASEGT. The CDR3 loop is CASSESLTANYGYTF. CDR3 coding DNA: TGTGCCAGCAGTGAGAGCTTAACGGCTAACTATGGCTACACCTTC.

The rearrangement uses TRBV5-4 and TRBJ2-2; D gene unclear. Germline CDR1 reads SGHNT; CDR2 reads YYREEE (reference sequence). Trimming shortened V by 7 bases and J by 0 bases, and 13 bases separated the two germline ends. The CDR3 runs to 15 residues. CDR3 amino acids: CASGGQLSNTGELFF. CDR3 sequence (DNA): TGTGCCAGCGGTGGGCAGCTATCGAACACCGGGGAGCTGTTTTTT.